The next 20 T cell receptor beta chains were all read from a single sample in a study of blood T cell repertoires in COVID-19. Profiled with immunoSEQ multiplex PCR; TCRdb holds only in-frame clones, not every one. This table has around 220,000 clones, about 91% appearing once. Sequencing was carried out using PBMCs or T cells enriched from blood (not recorded which). The receptors were gathered from a woman in her 50s with acute COVID-19.

This clone has just a few counts. This chain uses TRBV19 with TRBJ1-1; no clear D. This CDR3 spans 15 amino acids. Trimming left V 5 bases short and J 0 bases short, with 13 bases between. CDR1 is LNHDA, CDR2 SQIVND, per germline (reference sequence). The DNA of the CDR3 is TGTGCCAGTAGTGAGCGGAATGCCTTGAACACTGAAGCTTTCTTT. Protein product: CASSERNALNTEAFF.

The genes are TRBV7-8 and TRBJ2-1; TRBD2 matches at 13 bases. V shed 4 bases and J 7 bases; nucleotides not matched to a gene: 7. This CDR3 is 16 amino acids long. From germline, CDR1 is SGHVS and CDR2 FQNEAQ. CDR3 nucleotides: TGTGCCAGCAGCTCCGGACTAGCGGGAGTAATTAATGAGCAGTTCTTC. As protein: CASSSGLAGVINEQFF.

This chain connects TRBV5-6 to TRBJ2-1; D uncertain. The germline V gene has CDR1 SGHDT and CDR2 YYEEEE. The ends were cut back, 0 bases at V and 6 bases at J, with 13 bases in the middle. CDR3 size: 15 residues. DNA for the CDR3: TGTGCCAGCAGCTTGGTTAGGCAGGTTAGCAATGAGCAGTTCTTC. Translation gives CASSLVRQVSNEQFF.

This chain joins TRBV18 and TRBJ1-4, with 7 nucleotides matching TRBD1. The germline V gene has CDR1 KGHSH and CDR2 LQKENI. This CDR3 contains 14 residues. V trimming: 4 bases; J trimming: 2 bases; junction bases outside the gene matches: 1. The CDR3 DNA sequence: TGTGCCAGCTCACTCAGGGGGACTAATGAAAAACTGTTTTTT. It yields the protein CASSLRGTNEKLFF. Variable domain in full (rest from reference TRBV18 and TRBJ1-4): NAGVMQNPRHLVRRRGQEARLRCSPMKGHSHVYWYRQLPEEGLKFMVYLQKENIIDESGMPKERFSAEFPKEGPSILRIQQVVRGDSAAYFCASSLRGTNEKLFFGSGTQLSVL.

The chain is built from TRBV5-1 and TRBJ2-1; 7 bases agree with TRBD2. Germline V gives CDR1 SGHRS, CDR2 YFSETQ. V gave up 2 bases and J gave up 4 bases; unmatched junction bases: 9. The CDR3 is 16 amino acids. CDR3 amino acids: CASSFDGLGSYNEQFF. As DNA, the CDR3 is TGCGCCAGCAGCTTTGATGGACTAGGTAGTTACAATGAGCAGTTCTTC.

To note about this clone: One end of the junction fails to match germline, which may point to a read error. The gene calls are TRBV12-3 or TRBV12-4 and TRBJ1-3, with 9 bases that match TRBD1. The CDR3 has 11 residues. CDR3 DNA: TGTGCCAGCAGTTTTTCGACAGGGGGACATTTT. This sequence encodes CASSFSTGGHF.

V and J are TRBV28 and TRBJ2-2; D is perhaps TRBD1 (5 bases). The CDR3 loop spans 15 amino acids. V lost 6 bases, J lost 0 bases, and 11 bases lay in between. Looked up from germline, CDR1 is MDHEN and CDR2 is SYDVKM. The CDR3 coding sequence is TGTGCCAGCAGCCTTCAGGGAACGAACACCGGGGAGCTGTTTTTT. Amino acid sequence: CASSLQGTNTGELFF.

The chain is built from TRBV5-1 and TRBJ2-7, with 15 bases aligning to TRBD2. The CDR3 is made up of 20 amino acids. The germline V gene has CDR1 SGHRS and CDR2 YFSETQ. Losses at the gene ends were 4 bases for V and 0 bases for J; bases not matched to a gene: 14. The CDR3 nucleotides are TGCGCCAGCAGCCCCCTCGCCGGGACTAGCGGGAGGCCGAGCTCCTACGAGCAGTACTTC. It yields the protein CASSPLAGTSGRPSSYEQYF.

This chain joins TRBV6-6 and TRBJ1-3; no definite D call. Trimming left V 0 bases short and J 2 bases short, with 8 bases between. The CDR3 loop spans 15 amino acids. Germline CDR1 and CDR2: MNHNY and SVGAGI (reference sequence). The CDR3, as DNA: TGTGCCAGCAGTTACTCCGGCACAGCTGGAAACACCATATATTTT. This gives the protein CASSYSGTAGNTIYF.

V gene TRBV6-1 combines with J gene TRBJ1-5; D is undetermined. The germline gives CDR1 MNHNS, CDR2 SASEGT. The ends were cut back, 4 bases at V and 7 bases at J, with 8 bases in the middle. The CDR3 consists of 12 residues. CDR3 in amino acids: CASSGARQPQHF. The CDR3 nucleotides are TGTGCCAGCAGTGGAGCGCGGCAGCCCCAGCATTTT.

The gene calls are TRBV6-2 or TRBV6-3 and TRBJ2-7; 7 nucleotides match TRBD1. After removal of 6 bases from V and 4 bases from J, the junction contained 6 bases not matched to a gene. Per germline, CDR1 MNHEY and CDR2 SVGEGT. This CDR3 spans 13 amino acids. The CDR3 nucleotides are TGTGCCAGCAGCCGGGACAGCCTTTACGAGCAGTACTTC. Residues: CASSRDSLYEQYF.

J is TRBJ1-1 and V is TRBV6-2 or TRBV6-3; D call uncertain. Germline values: CDR1 MNHEY, CDR2 SVGEGT. CDR3 length equals 16 residues. V was shortened by 6 bases and J by 0 bases, with 17 bases between the two germline ends. The CDR3 spells CASSSRQGPVNTEAFF. As DNA, the CDR3 is TGTGCCAGCAGCTCCAGACAAGGCCCCGTGAACACTGAAGCTTTCTTT.

V and J are TRBV30 and TRBJ1-4; D is undetermined. The V and J ends lost 5 bases and 7 bases respectively, with 8 bases between them. Germline V gene data show CDR1 as GTSNPN and CDR2 as SVGIG (reference sequence). The CDR3 has 11 amino acids. CDR3 coding DNA: TGTGCCTGGGCCCGTTTTGAAAAACTGTTTTTT. Translating it yields CAWARFEKLFF.

V and J are TRBV20-1 and TRBJ1-2, with 8 nucleotides matching TRBD1. The V gene end was trimmed by 3 bases and the J gene end by 4 bases; junction bases not matched to a gene: 7. The germline V gene encodes CDR1 DFQATT and CDR2 SNEGSKA (reference sequence). The CDR3 spans 14 residues. The CDR3 bases are TGCAGTGCTAGTAGCCCGGACAGGGCCTATGGCTACACCTTC. This translates into CSASSPDRAYGYTF.

This sequence joins TRBV28 and TRBJ1-4, with D hard to call. The CDR3 is made up of 12 amino acids. Germline V gene sequence: CDR1 MDHEN, CDR2 SYDVKM. The V gene lost 4 bases and the J gene lost 12 bases, with 12 bases spanning the gap. CDR3 protein: CASSWPGRELFF. The CDR3 DNA is TGTGCCAGCAGTTGGCCGGGGAGGGAACTGTTTTTT.

The rearrangement links TRBV28 to TRBJ2-7; D gene ambiguous. This CDR3 is 14 amino acids long. V shed 3 bases and J shed 2 bases, with 11 bases lying between them. Germline V gives CDR1 MDHEN, CDR2 SYDVKM. In nucleotides, the CDR3 is TGTGCCAGCAGTTTCCCGATGAGAACCTACGAGCAGTACTTC. Its protein is CASSFPMRTYEQYF.

This clone was observed a single time. Other DNA sequences in this specimen translate into the identical CDR3. The rearrangement links TRBV27 to TRBJ1-1, with D hard to call. CDR1 is MNHEY and CDR2 is SMNVEV in the germline V gene (reference sequence). V lost 2 bases and J lost 2, with 6 bases in between. The CDR3 totals 13 residues. DNA for the CDR3: TGTGCCAGCAGTTTACAGATAAACACTGAAGCTTTCTTT. Encoded protein: CASSLQINTEAFF.

This clone was seen a handful of times. The chain combines TRBV30 with TRBJ1-5; TRBD1 matches 11 bases. V lost 1 base and J lost 14; bases outside the gene matches: 4. Germline V gene lookup returns CDR1 GTSNPN and CDR2 SVGIG (reference sequence). The CDR3 has 12 residues. The CDR3 reads CAWSGGQGDEHF. The CDR3 DNA is TGTGCCTGGAGTGGGGGACAGGGGGATGAGCATTTT.

This chain uses TRBV27 with TRBJ2-7; 11 nucleotides agree with TRBD2. The CDR3 spans 17 residues. Per germline, CDR1 MNHEY and CDR2 SMNVEV (reference sequence). The junction had 9 bases not matched to a gene; V was cut back by 3 bases and J by 2 bases. The CDR3 DNA follows: TGTGCCAGCAGTTTTACAAACCTAGCGGGAGGCCCCTACGAGCAGTACTTC. Translated, it gives CASSFTNLAGGPYEQYF.

CDR3 DNA: TGTGCCAGCAGCTTGGAACCCCACGGGGCAGATACGCAGTATTTT. Translated, it gives CASSLEPHGADTQYF. The V call is TRBV7-3, the J call TRBJ2-3; D might be TRBD2 (5 bases). This CDR3 has 15 residues. In germline, CDR1 is SGHTA, CDR2 FQGTGA. The ends were cut back, 3 bases at V and 4 bases at J, with 14 bases in the middle.